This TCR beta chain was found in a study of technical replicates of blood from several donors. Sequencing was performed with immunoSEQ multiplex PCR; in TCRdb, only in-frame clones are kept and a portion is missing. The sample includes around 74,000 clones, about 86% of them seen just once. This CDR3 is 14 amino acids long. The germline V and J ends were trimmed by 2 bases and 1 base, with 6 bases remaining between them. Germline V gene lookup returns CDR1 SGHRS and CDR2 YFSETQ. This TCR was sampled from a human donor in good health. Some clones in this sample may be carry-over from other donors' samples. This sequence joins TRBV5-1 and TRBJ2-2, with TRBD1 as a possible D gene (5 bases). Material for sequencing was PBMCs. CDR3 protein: CASSFQGNTGELFF. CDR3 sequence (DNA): TGCGCCAGCAGCTTTCAGGGGAACACCGGGGAGCTGTTTTTT.